This T cell receptor (beta chain) came from a study of a mutant IDH1 vaccine in newly diagnosed glioma. Noted time point: week 47, end of study. Alongside topical imiquimod, each dose of vaccine comprised 300 ug of mutant IDH1 20-mer peptide. Note on this clone: Antigen specificity is unknown.

The V gene end was trimmed by 3 bases and the J gene end by 6 bases; junction bases not matched to a gene: 4. Germline lookup yields CDR1 SGHDT and CDR2 YYEEEE. The CDR3 consists of 14 residues. The assay was immunoSEQ multiplex PCR, and TCRdb's table has in-frame clones only and misses some. Of tens of thousands of clones listed, about four fifths are singletons. The TCR sequence derives from a man aged 25-40 years with glioma. J is TRBJ1-5 and V is TRBV5-6, with 9 bases that match TRBD1. The sequencing here drew on PBMCs, taken from a glioma patient whose treatment included an IDH1 peptide vaccine. The CDR3 DNA is TGTGCCAGCAGCTATAACAGGGGGCGTCAGCCCCAGCATTTT. Encoded protein: CASSYNRGRQPQHF. The variable domain in full, completed from reference TRBV5-6 and TRBJ1-5, reads DAGVTQSPTHLIKTRGQQVTLRCSPKSGHDTVSWYQQALGQGPQFIFQYYEEEERQRGNFPDRFSGHQFPNYSSELNVNALLLGDSALYLCASSYNRGRQPQHFGDGTRLSIL.